This T cell receptor beta chain was found in a study of OX40 agonist ivuxolimab in advanced cancers. About the study: Three patients showed partial responses: one hepatocellular carcinoma and two cutaneous melanoma cases. General observations from the study: At doses 0.1 to 3.0 mg/kg, CD4+ and CD8+ clones expanded. Partial responders treated at 0.1-3.0 mg/kg exhibited clonal expansion among the lowest measured.

About this clone itself: Its cognate antigen is unknown.

TCRdb's table, derived via immunoSEQ multiplex PCR, lists solely in-frame clones and lacks some. The table has approximately 25,000 clones, 85% seen once. V lost 8 bases to trimming and J lost 0 bases, with 13 bases between them. The CDR3 is made up of 15 amino acids. Germline loops: CDR1 MNHEY, CDR2 SVGAGI. Source: CD4+ or CD8+ T cells sorted from blood, taken in a trial of the OX40 agonist ivuxolimab. This TCR was recovered from an adult with an advanced solid tumor such as melanoma, head and neck, liver or kidney cancer. V is TRBV6-5 and J is TRBJ2-2; the D is unclear. CDR3 nucleotides: TGTGCCAGCCGTCCATATCGCGCGAACACCGGGGAGCTGTTTTTT. Translation: CASRPYRANTGELFF.